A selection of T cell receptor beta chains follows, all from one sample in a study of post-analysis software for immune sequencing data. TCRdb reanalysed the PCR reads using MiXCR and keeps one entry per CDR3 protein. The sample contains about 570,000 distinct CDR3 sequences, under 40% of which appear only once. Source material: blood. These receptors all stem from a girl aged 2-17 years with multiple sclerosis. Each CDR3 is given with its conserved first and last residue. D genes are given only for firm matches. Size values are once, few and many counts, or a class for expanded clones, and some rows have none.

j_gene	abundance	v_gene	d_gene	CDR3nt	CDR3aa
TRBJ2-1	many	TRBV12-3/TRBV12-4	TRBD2	TGTGCCAGCAGCCGGACTAGCGGGGTGGGGTTTGAGCAGTTCTTC	CASSRTSGVGFEQFF
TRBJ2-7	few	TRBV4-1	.	TGCGCCAGCAGCCTGCAGTCTAGTACCGCCTACGAGCAGTACTTC	CASSLQSSTAYEQYF
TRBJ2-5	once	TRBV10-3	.	TGTGCCATCAGTGAGTCGAAGGGTGAGGAGACCCAGTACTTC	CAISESKGEETQYF
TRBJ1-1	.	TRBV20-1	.	TGCAGTGCAATCGGGACTGTGAACACTGAAGCTTTCTTT	CSAIGTVNTEAFF
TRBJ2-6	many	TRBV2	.	TGTGCCAGCAGAGCGCTCCTGTCTGGGGCCAACGTCCTGACTTTC	CASRALLSGANVLTF
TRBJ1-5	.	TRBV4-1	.	TGCGCCAGCAGCCTCCGGGTCCCGGGGCAGCCCCAGCATTTT	CASSLRVPGQPQHF
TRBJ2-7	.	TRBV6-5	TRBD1	TGTGCCAGCAGCTCCCCGAGACAGGGGGGGTACGAGCAGTACTTC	CASSSPRQGGYEQYF
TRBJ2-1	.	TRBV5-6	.	TGTGCCAGCAGCTGGGCTACTACGGGGGTGCTGGCAAATGAGCAGTTCTTC	CASSWATTGVLANEQFF
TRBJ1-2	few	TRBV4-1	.	TGCGCCAGCAGCCAGGGAAGTCCGAACTATGGCTACACCTTC	CASSQGSPNYGYTF
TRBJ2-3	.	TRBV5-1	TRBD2	TGCGCCAGCAGCCTAGCAGGGACTAGCGGGGGAGATACGCAGTATTTT	CASSLAGTSGGDTQYF
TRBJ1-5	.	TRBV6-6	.	TGTGCCAGCAGCCTCTCAGGGTACAGCAATCGGCCCCAGCATTTT	CASSLSGYSNRPQHF
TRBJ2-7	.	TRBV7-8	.	TGTGCCAGCAGCCCCCTTTTCGGGACTCGGACAGCCTACGAGCAGTACTTC	CASSPLFGTRTAYEQYF
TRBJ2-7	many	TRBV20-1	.	TGCAGTGCTAGCATCTCGTACGGTAGTGGCTACGAGCAGTACTTC	CSASISYGSGYEQYF
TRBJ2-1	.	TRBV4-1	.	TGCGCCAGCAGCCCCCTCCAGCTAGGTGGTAATGAGCAGTTCTTC	CASSPLQLGGNEQFF
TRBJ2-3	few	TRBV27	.	TGTGCCAGCAGTTTCCGCGGGGGCGCAGATACGCAGTATTTT	CASSFRGGADTQYF
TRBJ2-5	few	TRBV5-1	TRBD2	TGCGCCAGCAGCTTGGGCATAGGACTAGCACAGAGAGAGACCCAGTACTTC	CASSLGIGLAQRETQYF
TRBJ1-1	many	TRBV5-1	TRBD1	TGTGCCAGCAGCTTAGGGACAGGGAACACTGAAGCTTTCTTT	CASSLGTGNTEAFF
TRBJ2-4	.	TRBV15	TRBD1	TGTACCACCAGCGCTCAATTACAGGGGTGGGAAAACATTCAGTACTTC	CTTSAQLQGWENIQYF
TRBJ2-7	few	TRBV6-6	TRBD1	TGTGCCAGCAGTTACGCCCGGGACAGGGACCCCGAGCAGTACTTC	CASSYARDRDPEQYF
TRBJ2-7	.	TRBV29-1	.	TGCAGCGTTGGAGGGATTCGCCAATGGAGCTCCTACGAGCAGTACTTC	CSVGGIRQWSSYEQYF
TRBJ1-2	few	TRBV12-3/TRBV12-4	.	TGTGCCAGCAGTTTAGCGCGGCAGAACCTTTATGGCTACACCTTC	CASSLARQNLYGYTF
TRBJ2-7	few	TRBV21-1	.	TGTGCCAGCAGCAAGGAAGCTAGCGGGGACGAGCAGTACTTC	CASSKEASGDEQYF